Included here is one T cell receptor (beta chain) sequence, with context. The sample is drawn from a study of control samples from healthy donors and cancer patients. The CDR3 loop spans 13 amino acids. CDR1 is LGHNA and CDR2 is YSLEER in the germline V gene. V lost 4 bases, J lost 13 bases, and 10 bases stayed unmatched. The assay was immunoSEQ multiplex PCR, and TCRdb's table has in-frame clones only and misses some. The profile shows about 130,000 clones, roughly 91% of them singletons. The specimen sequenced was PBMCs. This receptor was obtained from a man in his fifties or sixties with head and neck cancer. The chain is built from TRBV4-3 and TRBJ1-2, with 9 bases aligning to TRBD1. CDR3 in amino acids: CASSPGTGPSTTF. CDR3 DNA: TGCGCCAGCAGCCCAGGGACAGGGCCTAGCACCACCTTC.